What follows are 13 T cell receptor beta chains derived from one specimen sequenced in a study of blood T cells in healthy people across ages. With a J-beta primer mix and a sample-barcoded 5' primer, a second PCR ran about 6 to 11 cycles. TCRdb independently ran MiXCR on the 5' RACE reads; one entry per CDR3 protein. Of about 680,000 distinct CDR3 sequences listed, 49% are singletons. Sequencing was done on a sample of blood. The source of these receptors is a woman between 55 and 75 years old in good health.

This clonotype came up a few times. The genes are TRBV6-6 and TRBJ2-5; TRBD2 aligns across 7 bases. There are 14 residues in the CDR3. V trimming: 2 bases; J trimming: 5 bases; junction bases outside the gene matches: 5. Germline CDR1 is MNHNY and CDR2 is SVGAGI (reference sequence). The CDR3 sequence: CASSYGRVTETQYF. The CDR3 nucleotides are TGTGCCAGCAGTTACGGGAGGGTGACGGAGACCCAGTACTTC.

As regards this clonotype: This may arise from a read error, as a much more abundant clone is one base away. The chain links TRBV5-1 to TRBJ2-6; 7 positions match TRBD1. From germline, CDR1 is SGHRS and CDR2 YFSETQ. There are 16 residues in the CDR3. The CDR3, as DNA: TGCGCCGGCAGCTTACGGACAGGCTTTGGGGCCAACGTCCTGACTTTC. Amino acid sequence: CAGSLRTGFGANVLTF.

This clonotype has more than one count but fewer than ten. Here the CDR3 DNA reads TGCGCCAGCAGCTTGGAGGATCCCTACAATGAGCAGTTCTTC. Its translation is CASSLEDPYNEQFF. V is TRBV5-1 and J is TRBJ2-1; D not certain. CDR1 and CDR2 from the germline V gene are SGHRS and YFSETQ. V was shortened by 0 bases and J by 2 bases, with 6 bases between the two germline ends. The CDR3 covers 14 residues.

The chain is built from TRBV7-6 and TRBJ2-1, with 9 positions matching TRBD2. V lost 3 bases to trimming and J lost 8 bases; unmatched junction nucleotides: 8. Germline CDR1 is SGHVS and CDR2 is FNYEAQ. The CDR3 spans 15 residues. As DNA, the CDR3 is TGTGCCAGCAGCTTCCTTAGCGGGAGTAAAGATGAGCAGTTCTTC. Amino acids: CASSFLSGSKDEQFF.

The chain couples TRBV5-6 to TRBJ2-1; perhaps TRBD1 as D (5 bases). V lost 2 bases and J 0 bases, leaving 9 bases between the germline ends. From germline, CDR1 is SGHDT and CDR2 YYEEEE. CDR3 size: 15 residues. The CDR3 is CASSFQGSSYNEQFF. Written as DNA, the CDR3 is TGTGCCAGCAGCTTTCAGGGAAGCTCCTACAATGAGCAGTTCTTC.

The rearrangement joins TRBV28 to TRBJ2-7, with 7 bases fitting TRBD2. CDR1 is MDHEN, CDR2 SYDVKM, per germline. The CDR3 runs 16 residues. V was pared by 5 bases and J by 4 bases, with 14 bases of the junction left unmatched. The CDR3 sequence is CASSPTGGRISYEQYF. Written as DNA, the CDR3 is TGTGCCAGCAGTCCCACCGGCGGGAGAATCTCTTACGAGCAGTACTTC.

This chain joins TRBV18 and TRBJ1-1; D uncertain. Trimming left V 2 bases short and J 4 bases short, with 8 bases between. The CDR3 contains 13 residues. The germline gives CDR1 KGHSH, CDR2 LQKENI. The CDR3 loop reads CASSPYLGTEAFF. The CDR3 nucleotides are TGTGCCAGCTCACCATATTTGGGCACTGAAGCTTTCTTT.

This sequence joins TRBV7-2 and TRBJ2-5; TRBD1 matches at 9 bases. The J call is uncertain, as TRBJ2-7 better fits the DNA end. The germline V gene has CDR1 SGHTA and CDR2 FQGNSA. The CDR3 sequence is 14 residues long. For the CDR3, the DNA is TGTGCCAGCAGCTTGGGGGGGACAGGGATCGAGCAGTACTTC. Amino acid sequence: CASSLGGTGIEQYF.

This rearrangement joins TRBV20-1 to TRBJ2-5; no definite D call. The CDR3 extends over 13 amino acids. Germline-derived CDR1 and CDR2 are DFQATT and SNEGSKA (reference sequence). With 7 bases removed from V and 5 bases from J, the gap between germline ends came to 17 bases. The CDR3 nucleotides read TGCAGTGGGAGAGAAAGAGTCGGTGAGACCCAGTACTTC. This sequence encodes CSGRERVGETQYF.

The sample holds many counts of this clonotype. The chain carries TRBV20-1 and TRBJ2-1, with 8 positions matching TRBD2. The CDR3 runs to 16 residues. The ends lost 6 bases at V and 5 bases at J; junction bases unmatched: 15. In germline, CDR1 is DFQATT, CDR2 SNEGSKA (reference sequence). For the CDR3, the DNA is TGCAGTGCCCTCAACCCCGGGACTAGACGAAACAATGAGCAGTTCTTC. Translated: CSALNPGTRRNNEQFF.

The rearrangement links TRBV5-1 to TRBJ2-7; TRBD2 agrees at 9 bases. V shed 6 bases and J 3 bases; nucleotides not matched to a gene: 7. Germline CDR1 is SGHRS and CDR2 is YFSETQ. The CDR3 has 14 amino acids. The CDR3 sequence is CASTQGTSNYEQYF. The CDR3 DNA reads as TGCGCCAGCACGCAAGGGACTAGCAACTACGAGCAGTACTTC.

This chain connects TRBV5-1 to TRBJ2-5; D is perhaps TRBD1 (5 bases). V gave up 2 bases and J gave up 5 bases, with 13 bases separating them. CDR1 and CDR2 from the germline V gene are SGHRS and YFSETQ. The length of the CDR3 is 14 residues. The CDR3 region has the DNA TGCGCCAGCAGCTTTGGCGACAGTTGGGAGACCCAGTACTTC. Protein: CASSFGDSWETQYF.

This chain links TRBV7-2 with TRBJ1-1, with 8 bases that match TRBD1. Looked up from germline, CDR1 is SGHTA and CDR2 is FQGNSA. With 5 bases clipped from V and 8 bases from J, the junction kept 7 bases outside the gene matches. The CDR3 contains 13 residues. CDR3 nucleotides: TGTGCCAGCAGCCCGGGACAGGTCCTAGAAGCTTTCTTT. Translating gives CASSPGQVLEAFF.